Listed below are T cell receptor beta chains from one sample, sequenced in a study of shared clonotypes between healthy human individuals. Some clones are missing from TCRdb's copy, which holds only in-frame ones; the method was immunoSEQ multiplex PCR. The data show about 1.1 million clones, 78% seen once. What was sequenced was memory CD4+ T cells from PBMCs. Receptor source: a man aged 18 to 30 in good health. Some clones in this sample may be carry-over from other donors' samples. CDR3s leave out the opening cysteine and the closing phenylalanine or tryptophan. The D gene is left open where the match is weak. Clone size is stated in some rows and not others, as once, few, many or a class when expanded.

length	V	size	D	J	CDR3
13	TRBV18	-	TRBD1	TRBJ2-2	ASSPGTGGFGELF
13	TRBV7-6	-	-	TRBJ1-3	ASSGQTLAGNTIY
12	TRBV6-1	once	-	TRBJ2-7	ASSERSGGYEQY
11	TRBV9	many	-	TRBJ2-3	ASSVKQTDTQY
12	TRBV2	-	TRBD1	TRBJ1-5	ASSDRGSAQPQH
10	TRBV18	-	-	TRBJ1-1	ASSARNTEAF
12	TRBV29-1	many	-	TRBJ1-1	SGTGTFLDAEAF
12	TRBV18	-	-	TRBJ1-1	ASSGERGYTEAF
12	TRBV2	-	TRBD1	TRBJ2-5	ASGDRGPQETQY
13	TRBV10-1	-	TRBD2	TRBJ2-3	ASGGRATTTDTQY
13	TRBV28	-	-	TRBJ2-1	ASSSQGWNLNEQF
11	TRBV7-3	-	-	TRBJ1-2	ASSSTRTFGYT
16	TRBV27	-	-	TRBJ1-5	ASSFRGCRGYGDQPQH
13	TRBV5-1	-	TRBD2	TRBJ2-3	ASSLVGTSEDTQY
13	TRBV7-9	-	TRBD2	TRBJ2-1	ASSLRTSGSDEQF
14	TRBV5-4	-	TRBD2	TRBJ2-3	ASNLLAGGESDTQY
11	TRBV5-4	-	-	TRBJ2-3	ASSFPATDTQY
13	TRBV7-3	-	TRBD2	TRBJ2-7	ASSLTPGGLYEQY
13	TRBV6-1	-	-	TRBJ2-3	ASREQPSSTDTQY
13	TRBV5-4	-	TRBD2	TRBJ2-1	ASSDTSGRYNEQF
14	TRBV7-8	-	-	TRBJ2-7	ASSPDSGTLTYEQY
11	TRBV30	-	-	TRBJ2-2	AWSVGAGGELF
13	TRBV7-9	-	TRBD1	TRBJ2-5	ASSRLTGVAETQY
11	TRBV6-5	-	-	TRBJ1-2	ASSPPTEDGYT
12	TRBV29-1	-	TRBD1	TRBJ2-1	SVNGVRGYNEQF
17	TRBV9	-	TRBD1	TRBJ1-1	ASSVEAETHRGGGTEAF
11	TRBV7-2	-	-	TRBJ2-7	ASSQDRFYEQY
10	TRBV25-1	-	-	TRBJ2-5	ASSPGEETQY
11	TRBV19	-	-	TRBJ2-6	ASSIVGANVLT
13	TRBV6-5	-	TRBD1	TRBJ2-7	ASSYWGTGDVEQY
10	TRBV28	few	-	TRBJ2-7	ASSLGQYEQY
11	TRBV6-1	-	-	TRBJ1-4	ASRQGSWEKLF
11	TRBV27	-	-	TRBJ1-1	ASSLMSIGEAF
9	TRBV30	-	-	TRBJ2-5	AWAGGETQY
13	TRBV9	-	-	TRBJ1-3	ASSDAGASGNTIY
13	TRBV7-3	-	TRBD2	TRBJ2-5	ASSFTSGGQETQY
16	TRBV28	-	-	TRBJ1-5	ASSLLTAGGRVNQPQH
13	TRBV2	once	TRBD2	TRBJ2-7	ASSEQLAGVNEQY
12	TRBV6-1	few	TRBD1	TRBJ2-1	ASSENRGRNEQF
13	TRBV5-8	few	-	TRBJ2-3	ASSLDGARTDTQY
14	TRBV7-3	-	-	TRBJ1-5	ASSHDRRPGNQPQH